The 26 T cell receptor beta chains presented below share a single source sample, sequenced in a study of vaccination effects on CD4 cells after COVID-19 (dated 2022 in TCRdb). For these receptors, no antigen is known. The ViraFEST assay stimulated PBMC with viral peptide pools and then used TCR sequencing to identify antigen-specific CD4+ T cell clonotypes by expansion. After 10 to 11 days of culture, CD4+ T cells were isolated with the EasySep CD4+ T cell isolation kit. Convalescent patients had PCR-confirmed SARS-CoV-2 infection between March and December 2020, before Alpha, Beta and Delta variants emerged in the United States. Receptors were amplified or captured by the immunoSEQ multiplex PCR assay. Entries here come from immuneACCESS through TCRdb and include only in-frame sequences with V and J called. Some clones fail to appear in such tables; in the studies checked, an unresolved V gene covers under half of the shortfall, and the cause of the remainder is unknown. This sample is represented by tens of thousands of clones; 70% to 85% of them were singletons. The top ten clones comprise around 35% of the sample.

Here the sequenced sample was CD4+ T cells from PBMCs cultured with a peptide pool, taken before COVID-19 vaccination. The receptors here all came from a human donor who had a prior SARS-CoV-2 infection.

The V call is TRBV6-5, the J call TRBJ1-2; D is possibly TRBD1 (5 bases). With 6 bases removed from V and 8 bases from J, the gap between germline ends came to 16 bases. Germline assignment: CDR1 MNHEY and CDR2 SVGAGI. This CDR3 has 13 amino acids. The CDR3 nucleotides are TGTGCCAGCAGGAACGGGGCTTCTCGGGGCTACACCTTC. Its translation: CASRNGASRGYTF.

V usage is TRBV19 and J usage is TRBJ1-1, with D tentatively TRBD1 (6 bases). V lost 4 bases and J lost 1, with 13 bases in between. Germline-derived CDR1 and CDR2 are LNHDA and SQIVND (reference sequence). This CDR3 is built from 15 residues. CDR3 residues: CASSRGAGENTEAFF. CDR3 DNA: TGTGCCAGTAGTAGGGGAGCAGGGGAGAACACTGAAGCTTTCTTT. Complete variable domain (other parts from reference TRBV19 and TRBJ1-1): DGGITQSPKYLFRKEGQNVTLSCEQNLNHDAMYWYRQDPGQGLRLIYYSQIVNDFQKGDIAEGYSVSREKKESFPLTVTSAQKNPTAFYLCASSRGAGENTEAFFGQGTRLTVV.

DNA for the CDR3: TGTGCCAGCAGTCTCCCCCGGGTGGGGTCGGGTGAAGCTTTCTTT. Protein sequence: CASSLPRVGSGEAFF. This sequence joins TRBV6-6 and TRBJ1-1; D call uncertain. From germline, CDR1 is MNHNY and CDR2 SVGAGI (reference sequence). The CDR3 is 15 amino acids. Trimming pared 5 bases from V and 7 bases from J, leaving 20 bases between.

This clone was recorded once. J is TRBJ2-1 and V is TRBV11-3; 8 nucleotides agree with TRBD2. V was pared by 0 bases and J by 4 bases, with 8 bases of the junction left unmatched. Germline values: CDR1 SGHNT, CDR2 YENEEA. This CDR3 spans 17 amino acids. CDR3 nucleotides: TGTGCCAGCAGCTTAGACGCAGCGGGGGCGTATTACAATGAGCAGTTCTTC. Encoded protein: CASSLDAAGAYYNEQFF.

V and J are TRBV18 and TRBJ2-3, with a weak D call TRBD2 (6 bases). There are 15 residues in the CDR3. Between the trimmed V and J ends, which lost 0 bases and 4 bases, there was a span of 11 bases. Germline V gene lookup returns CDR1 KGHSH and CDR2 LQKENI. The CDR3 DNA sequence: TGTGCCAGCTCACCACCGGGACTGGGCGCAGATACGCAGTATTTT. This codes for CASSPPGLGADTQYF.

The chain joins TRBV6-6 to TRBJ2-7; D gene ambiguous. The germline gives CDR1 MNHNY, CDR2 SVGAGI (reference sequence). CDR3 length: 15 amino acids. V gave up 2 bases and J gave up 0 bases, with 11 bases separating them. CDR3 loop: CASSYPARHSYEQYF. The CDR3 bases are TGTGCCAGCAGTTACCCGGCCCGACACTCCTACGAGCAGTACTTC.

In nucleotides, the CDR3 is TGTGCCAGTAGTATGGGGCGGGGGAGCACAGATACGCAGTATTTT. This encodes CASSMGRGSTDTQYF. The chain has TRBV19 and TRBJ2-3; the match to TRBD2 covers 7 bases. Germline trimming cut 3 bases from V and 0 bases from J; bases unmatched to any gene: 3. The germline CDR1 and CDR2 sequences are LNHDA and SQIVND (reference sequence). The CDR3 loop spans 15 amino acids.

The chain carries TRBV7-2 and TRBJ2-7, with 12 bases aligning to TRBD2. V trimming: 4 bases; J trimming: 3 bases; junction bases outside the gene matches: 10. CDR1 and CDR2 (germline): SGHTA, FQGNSA. CDR3 length: 17 amino acids. CDR3: CASSYKALAGGLYEQYF. The CDR3 bases are TGTGCCAGCAGCTATAAGGCACTAGCGGGGGGTCTCTACGAGCAGTACTTC.

V is TRBV19 and J is TRBJ1-5, with no clear D. CDR1 is LNHDA, CDR2 SQIVND, per germline (reference sequence). The CDR3 spans 13 residues. The V gene lost 5 bases and the J gene lost 3 bases, with 8 bases spanning the gap. The CDR3 bases are TGTGCCAGTAGTCCCCCATACAATCAGCCCCAGCATTTT. Translating gives CASSPPYNQPQHF. Complete variable domain (other parts from reference TRBV19 and TRBJ1-5): DGGITQSPKYLFRKEGQNVTLSCEQNLNHDAMYWYRQDPGQGLRLIYYSQIVNDFQKGDIAEGYSVSREKKESFPLTVTSAQKNPTAFYLCASSPPYNQPQHFGDGTRLSIL.

The chain recombines TRBV23-1 with TRBJ1-5; TRBD1 might be the D (5 bases). TRBV23-1 is identified as an open reading frame with a role that is uncertain. Deletions cut 1 base from V and 0 bases from J, with 13 bases between. The CDR3 covers 17 residues. CDR3: CASSQWRQFFSNQPQHF. The DNA for the CDR3 is TGCGCCAGCAGTCAATGGCGACAGTTCTTTAGCAATCAGCCCCAGCATTTT.

The chain combines TRBV6-6 with TRBJ1-1; D is undetermined. The CDR3 consists of 12 residues. Trimming took 2 bases from V and 4 from J, leaving 5 bases between them. Per the germline V gene, CDR1 is MNHNY and CDR2 is SVGAGI (reference sequence). The CDR3 DNA reads TGTGCCAGCAGTTACCGCATCACTGAAGCTTTCTTT. This translates into CASSYRITEAFF.

This chain joins TRBV19 and TRBJ1-2; D is ambiguous. V was trimmed by 2 bases and J by 6 bases, leaving 7 bases between them. This CDR3 has 12 amino acids. Germline V gene sequence: CDR1 LNHDA, CDR2 SQIVND (reference sequence). CDR3 sequence reads: CASSIRRDGYTF. The CDR3, as DNA: TGTGCCAGTAGTATACGGCGGGATGGCTACACCTTC.

The chain combines TRBV3-1 (or the pseudogene TRBV3-2) with TRBJ1-2; D might be TRBD1 (6 bases). V gave up 2 bases and J gave up 3 bases, with 10 bases separating them. The CDR3 has 14 amino acids. The germline V gene encodes CDR1 LGHDT and CDR2 YNNKEL (reference sequence). CDR3 loop: CASSQNEGDYGYTF. The CDR3 DNA reads as TGTGCCAGCAGCCAAAACGAGGGGGACTATGGCTACACCTTC.

The V and J genes are TRBV5-6 and TRBJ1-1; D perhaps matches TRBD1 (5 bases). The germline V and J ends were trimmed by 4 bases and 1 base, with 14 bases remaining between them. Looked up from germline, CDR1 is SGHDT and CDR2 is YYEEEE. This CDR3 is 15 amino acids long. The DNA of the CDR3 is TGTGCCAGCAGCCCCGGCGCAGGGAGGAACACTGAAGCTTTCTTT. Translation: CASSPGAGRNTEAFF.

The gene calls are TRBV7-2 and TRBJ2-7; D may be TRBD1 or TRBD2 (5 bases each). This CDR3 has 12 residues. Germline loops: CDR1 SGHTA, CDR2 FQGNSA. V was trimmed by 5 bases and J by 6 bases, leaving 11 bases between them. In DNA, the CDR3 is TGTGCCAGCAGCCCTAGCAGGGTCGAGCAGTACTTC. Translating gives CASSPSRVEQYF. Using reference TRBV7-2 and TRBJ2-7 for the parts outside the CDR3, the full variable domain is GAGVSQSPSNKVTEKGKDVELRCDPISGHTALYWYRQSLGQGLEFLIYFQGNSAPDKSGLPSDRFSAERTGGSVSTLTIQRTQQEDSAVYLCASSPSRVEQYFGPGTRLTVT.

This chain links TRBV3-1 (or the pseudogene TRBV3-2) with TRBJ2-5; 10 nucleotides agree with TRBD2. CDR1 LGHDT and CDR2 YNNKEL come from the germline V gene (reference sequence). The CDR3 sequence is 15 residues long. Trimming took 5 bases from V and 5 from J; bases not matched to a gene: 8. CDR3 nucleotides: TGTGCCAGCAGCAAATCAGCGGGGGGGCCTGAGACCCAGTACTTC. This translates into CASSKSAGGPETQYF.

This chain links TRBV18 with TRBJ1-1; the match to TRBD1 covers 9 bases. The V segment lost 5 bases and the J segment 3 bases; nucleotides outside the gene matches: 7. Germline CDR1 reads KGHSH; CDR2 reads LQKENI. The CDR3 contains 15 residues. CDR3 sequence reads: CASSYRTGEDTEAFF. DNA for the CDR3: TGTGCCAGCTCATATCGGACAGGGGAGGACACTGAAGCTTTCTTT.

This chain connects TRBV11-2 to TRBJ2-7; 10 bases are shared with TRBD1. The germline CDR1 and CDR2 sequences are SGHAT and FQNNGV. Germline trimming cut 1 base from V and 2 bases from J; bases unmatched to any gene: 5. The length of the CDR3 is 16 residues. The CDR3 here is CASSLVLGQGTYEQYF. The CDR3 region has the DNA TGTGCCAGCAGCTTAGTACTGGGACAGGGGACCTACGAGCAGTACTTC.

The chain carries TRBV7-8 and TRBJ2-7; D gene uncertain. CDR3 length: 19 amino acids. Germline CDR1 reads SGHVS; CDR2 reads FQNEAQ. Trimming left V 4 bases short and J 0 bases short, with 25 bases between. The CDR3 region has the DNA TGTGCCAGCAGCTACGGAATCCGTGGGAACTGGGGAAGCTCCTACGAGCAGTACTTC. Its translation is CASSYGIRGNWGSSYEQYF.

This chain joins TRBV20-1 and TRBJ2-5; D not certain. Trimming took off 4 bases at V and 7 bases at J, with 10 bases between the two ends. Looked up from germline, CDR1 is DFQATT and CDR2 is SNEGSKA (reference sequence). This CDR3 region has 11 residues. CDR3 in amino acids: CSAKDRVTQYF. DNA of the CDR3: TGCAGTGCTAAGGATAGGGTGACCCAGTACTTC.

This clone was picked up a small number of times. The chain couples TRBV6-5 to TRBJ1-6, with D unresolved. The V gene lost 0 bases and the J gene lost 7 bases, with 10 bases spanning the gap. Looked up from germline, CDR1 is MNHEY and CDR2 is SVGAGI. CDR3 size: 15 residues. The CDR3 loop is CASSYSETINSPLHF. The CDR3 DNA reads as TGTGCCAGCAGTTACTCGGAGACGATAAATTCACCCCTCCACTTT.

The genes are TRBV19 and TRBJ1-5; 9 bases agree with TRBD1. V shed 1 base and J 6 bases; nucleotides not matched to a gene: 7. CDR3 length equals 16 residues. Germline loops: CDR1 LNHDA, CDR2 SQIVND (reference sequence). The CDR3 sequence: CASSIADRGVPQPQHF. In DNA, the CDR3 is TGTGCCAGTAGTATAGCAGACAGGGGGGTGCCTCAGCCCCAGCATTTT.

This clone occurred a few times. The rearrangement links TRBV2 to TRBJ2-7; perhaps D is TRBD1 or TRBD2 (5 bases each). Germline V lookup: CDR1 SNHLY, CDR2 FYNNEI. The V gene lost 5 bases and the J gene lost 3 bases, with 14 bases spanning the gap. This CDR3 comprises 14 residues. The CDR3 nucleotides are TGTGCCAGCAGTCGGGACGGTGCGGGCTACGAGCAGTACTTC. This codes for CASSRDGAGYEQYF.

The chain uses TRBV29-1 and TRBJ2-7; TRBD2 agrees at 7 bases. V dropped 6 bases and J dropped 3; count of bases not matched to a gene: 11. Per the germline V gene, CDR1 is SQVTM and CDR2 is ANQGSEA. This CDR3 has 14 amino acids. Here the CDR3 DNA reads TGCAGCGTGGTTGGCAGGGACTACCACTACGAGCAGTACTTC. It specifies CSVVGRDYHYEQYF.

This clone was counted between two and nine times. The chain links TRBV5-1 to TRBJ1-2; 7 bases are shared with TRBD1. From germline, CDR1 is SGHRS and CDR2 YFSETQ. Trimming took 3 bases from V and 7 from J; bases not matched to a gene: 6. The CDR3 consists of 13 residues. As DNA, the CDR3 is TGCGCCAGCAGCTCGGAAGGGACAGCTGGCTACACCTTC. Its protein is CASSSEGTAGYTF.

V is TRBV5-1 and J is TRBJ1-1, with D perhaps TRBD1 (6 bases). V was trimmed by 4 bases and J by 3 bases, leaving 19 bases between them. CDR1 is SGHRS, CDR2 YFSETQ, per germline. The CDR3 covers 16 residues. CDR3 in DNA: TGCGCCAGCAGCCGCGATGGGGGCGCTTTGGACACTGAAGCTTTCTTT. It translates to CASSRDGGALDTEAFF.